The next 14 T cell receptor beta chains were all read from a single sample in a study of cytomegalovirus exposure and HLA in healthy donors. The primer mix had 60 Vbeta and 13 Jbeta primers. The data were produced by immunoSEQ multiplex PCR, yet TCRdb's version contains in-frame clones alone and is incomplete. This sample has 150,000 to 200,000 clones; roughly 85% occur once, and the top ten carry over 13%. Source material: PBMCs. The receptor set was obtained from a man aged 45-65 years in good health and CMV-seropositive.

This rearrangement joins TRBV4-3 to TRBJ2-3; the D gene is possibly TRBD2 (5 bases). Per the germline V gene, CDR1 is LGHNA and CDR2 is YSLEER. The V end lost 0 bases, the J end lost 4 bases, and 17 bases lay between the germline ends. The CDR3 loop spans 17 amino acids. CDR3 DNA: TGCGCCAGCAGCCAAGATTGGTCCCCAGGACTCGCAGATACGCAGTATTTT. The encoded protein is CASSQDWSPGLADTQYF.

The rearrangement uses TRBV5-1 and TRBJ1-1; unclear D gene. CDR1 and CDR2 from the germline V gene are SGHRS and YFSETQ. V was pared by 0 bases and J by 1 base, with 10 bases between. The CDR3 totals 15 residues. The CDR3 loop is CASSLGSRQNTEAFF. In DNA form, the CDR3 reads TGCGCCAGCAGCTTGGGGTCTCGACAGAACACTGAAGCTTTCTTT. The full variable domain, in which reference TRBV5-1 and TRBJ1-1 provide the parts outside the CDR3, is KAGVTQTPRYLIKTRGQQVTLSCSPISGHRSVSWYQQTPGQGLQFLFEYFSETQRNKGNFPGRFSGRQFSNSRSEMNVSTLELGDSALYLCASSLGSRQNTEAFFGQGTRLTVV.

J is TRBJ2-3 and V is TRBV2, with 11 bases lining up with TRBD2. The CDR3 is made up of 16 amino acids. The germline V gene encodes CDR1 SNHLY and CDR2 FYNNEI. V lost 10 bases and J lost 10; bases outside the gene matches: 19. This CDR3 is CANDPGLADLRDAQYF. The CDR3 nucleotides are TGTGCCAACGACCCGGGACTAGCGGACCTTAGGGATGCGCAGTATTTT.

The chain carries TRBV6-6 and TRBJ2-5; possibly TRBD2 for D (5 bases). The germline V gene has CDR1 MNHNY and CDR2 SVGAGI (reference sequence). The V and J ends lost 6 bases and 11 bases respectively, with 16 bases between them. The CDR3 sequence is 12 residues long. The CDR3 reads CASSSPGWEQYF. In DNA form, the CDR3 reads TGTGCCAGCAGCTCCCCCGGCTGGGAGCAGTACTTC.

The sample holds one count of this clone. The rearrangement links TRBV10-3 to TRBJ2-1, with D possibly matching TRBD2 (5 bases). V was pared by 0 bases and J by 2 bases, with 8 bases between. This CDR3 has 15 residues. Germline CDR1 ENHRY, CDR2 SYGVKD. This CDR3 reads CAISESGGTYNEQFF. The CDR3, as DNA: TGTGCCATCAGTGAGTCTGGAGGCACCTACAATGAGCAGTTCTTC.

V gene TRBV6-1 combines with J gene TRBJ2-5; 9 bases map to TRBD1. The J call may be wrong; the DNA end is better matched by TRBJ2-7. Germline lookup yields CDR1 MNHNS and CDR2 SASEGT. The CDR3 is made up of 12 amino acids. The CDR3: CAGKGTGNEQYF. The DNA for the CDR3 is TGTGCCGGCAAGGGGACAGGGAACGAGCAGTACTTC.

The chain employs TRBV5-4 and TRBJ2-5; TRBD2 agrees at 9 bases. There are 18 residues in the CDR3. Germline V gene sequence: CDR1 SGHNT, CDR2 YYREEE (reference sequence). The CDR3 DNA is TGTGCAGTGGGGGACACCCAGGGGCGGGGGGGCCCAGGAGAGACCCAGTACTTC. It codes for CAVGDTQGRGGPGETQYF. Looking up the rest from reference TRBV5-4 and TRBJ2-5 gives the full variable domain: ETGVTQSPTHLIKTRGQQVTLRCSSQSGHNTVSWYQQALGQGPQFIFQYYREEENGRGNFPPRFSGLQFPNYSSELNVNALELDDSALYLCAVGDTQGRGGPGETQYFGPGTRLLVL.

The chain carries TRBV7-9 and TRBJ2-6; 8 positions match TRBD1. V shed 4 bases, J shed 1 base, and the junction held 9 bases outside the gene matches. The length of the CDR3 is 18 residues. The germline gives CDR1 SEHNR, CDR2 FQNEAQ (reference sequence). The CDR3 here is CASSSFQGALSGANVLTF. CDR3 nucleotide sequence: TGTGCCAGCAGCTCTTTTCAGGGGGCTCTTTCTGGGGCCAACGTCCTGACTTTC.

This chain connects TRBV5-1 to TRBJ2-7; TRBD2 matches 7 bases. This CDR3 region has 14 residues. Germline V gives CDR1 SGHRS, CDR2 YFSETQ. V lost 4 bases to trimming and J lost 2 bases; unmatched junction nucleotides: 6. DNA for the CDR3: TGCGCCAGCAGCCAAGCCGGGACTACCTACGAGCAGTACTTC. Translation gives CASSQAGTTYEQYF.

This chain uses TRBV18 with TRBJ1-5; 10 positions agree with TRBD1. V was pared by 3 bases and J by 2 bases, with 7 bases of the junction left unmatched. CDR1 and CDR2 from the germline V gene are KGHSH and LQKENI. There are 17 residues in the CDR3. This chain's CDR3 is CASSPLTGGAGNQPQHF. The CDR3 DNA reads as TGTGCCAGCTCACCCCTGACAGGGGGCGCGGGCAATCAGCCCCAGCATTTT.

The chain employs TRBV2 and TRBJ2-1, with D uncertain. CDR3 length: 16 amino acids. Trimming removed 6 bases at V and 2 bases at J, with 17 bases between. From germline, CDR1 is SNHLY and CDR2 FYNNEI. The CDR3 sequence is CASRDTETPPYNEQFF. CDR3 bases: TGTGCCAGCAGGGATACAGAAACCCCTCCCTACAATGAGCAGTTCTTC.

This chain uses TRBV11-2 with TRBJ2-5, with D possibly being TRBD2 (6 bases). Looked up from germline, CDR1 is SGHAT and CDR2 is FQNNGV. Trimming took off 2 bases at V and 3 bases at J, with 10 bases between the two ends. This CDR3 is built from 14 residues. CDR3 sequence reads: CASSLSPGEETQYF. The CDR3 DNA is TGTGCCAGCAGCTTAAGTCCGGGGGAAGAGACCCAGTACTTC.

The chain couples TRBV2 to TRBJ1-6; 7 nucleotides agree with TRBD1. Germline trimming cut 7 bases from V and 5 bases from J; bases unmatched to any gene: 8. CDR3 length equals 15 residues. Germline CDR1 SNHLY, CDR2 FYNNEI. CDR3 DNA: TGTGCCAGCACCATGGGACAGAAAAATAATTCACCCCTCCACTTT. This codes for CASTMGQKNNSPLHF. Looking up the rest from reference TRBV2 and TRBJ1-6 gives the full variable domain: EPEVTQTPSHQVTQMGQEVILRCVPISNHLYFYWYRQILGQKVEFLVSFYNNEISEKSEIFDDQFSVERPDGSNFTLKIRSTKLEDSAMYFCASTMGQKNNSPLHFGNGTRLTVT.

V gene TRBV14 combines with J gene TRBJ1-1, with D possibly TRBD1 on 6 matching bases. The germline V gene encodes CDR1 SGHDN and CDR2 FVKESK. With 3 bases removed from V and 2 bases from J, the gap between germline ends came to 13 bases. The CDR3 sequence is 15 residues long. The CDR3 region has the DNA TGTGCCAGCAGCCATAGACAGGCCCACAACACTGAAGCTTTCTTT. Protein product: CASSHRQAHNTEAFF.